These 29 T cell receptor beta chains originate from one sample sequenced in a study of early T cells in non-severe SARS-CoV-2 infection. MiXCR was run by TCRdb on the 5' RACE reads, yielding one entry per CDR3 protein. This table holds about 89,000 distinct CDR3 sequences, roughly 14% found once. The sequenced material came from whole blood. Source of these receptors: an adult who was a healthcare worker with PCR-confirmed SARS-CoV-2 infection or an uninfected control (not recorded which).

V usage is TRBV28 and J usage is TRBJ1-4; D remains unclear. This CDR3 region has 16 residues. Trimming shortened V by 3 bases and J by 5 bases, and 16 bases separated the two germline ends. CDR1 is MDHEN and CDR2 is SYDVKM in the germline V gene. The DNA of the CDR3 is TGTGCCAGCAGTTTTATTTCGACTTCAAAAAATGAAAAACTGTTTTTT. Its protein product is CASSFISTSKNEKLFF.

This clonotype has a count of ten or more. J is TRBJ2-1 and V is TRBV12-3 or TRBV12-4; TRBD2 agrees at 9 bases. The J segment lost 6 bases and the V segment lost 3 bases, leaving 6 bases of the junction unmatched. CDR3 length: 15 amino acids. CDR3 coding DNA: TGTGCCAGCAGTTTTCGAGCGGGGGGACCCAATGAGCAGTTCTTC. Residues: CASSFRAGGPNEQFF.

This clonotype was observed at least ten times. The gene calls are TRBV20-1 and TRBJ2-3; 8 bases map to TRBD1. Trimming removed 5 bases from V and 1 base from J; junction bases left unmatched: 8. The CDR3 is 15 amino acids. Germline values: CDR1 DFQATT, CDR2 SNEGSKA (reference sequence). The CDR3 DNA follows: TGCAGTGCTCCGGACAGGGTCGGAGGCACAGATACGCAGTATTTT. Translated, it gives CSAPDRVGGTDTQYF.

This clonotype was observed many times. The rearrangement joins TRBV12-3 or TRBV12-4 to TRBJ1-3; D gene uncertain. V lost 3 bases, J lost 7 bases, and 1 base lay in between. The CDR3 contains 10 residues. CDR3 bases: TGTGCCAGCAGTTTGAACACCATATATTTT. Translation: CASSLNTIYF.

V usage is TRBV5-1 and J usage is TRBJ2-1, with a tentative D call TRBD1 (5 bases). The CDR3 runs to 14 residues. V was clipped by 0 bases and J by 1 base, with 5 bases between them. Germline V gene data show CDR1 as SGHRS and CDR2 as YFSETQ. The CDR3 bases are TGCGCCAGCAGCTTGGAGGGGTCCTACAATGAGCAGTTCTTC. It specifies CASSLEGSYNEQFF.

This clonotype was recorded many times. The chain links TRBV5-1 to TRBJ2-3, with TRBD2 matching 12 bases. The CDR3 loop spans 16 amino acids. Germline V gives CDR1 SGHRS, CDR2 YFSETQ. Unmatched junction bases numbered 3, after V lost 2 bases and J lost 2 bases. CDR3 sequence (DNA): TGCGCCAGCAGCTTCGGACTAGCGGGGTACACAGATACGCAGTATTTT. Protein sequence: CASSFGLAGYTDTQYF.

This clonotype was found many times. The V call is TRBV5-1, the J call TRBJ2-2, with TRBD1 matching over 7 bases. The CDR3 extends over 15 amino acids. The germline gives CDR1 SGHRS, CDR2 YFSETQ. V trimming: 4 bases; J trimming: 3 bases; junction bases outside the gene matches: 6. CDR3 coding DNA: TGCGCCAGCAGCACCGGGACAGTAGACACCGGGGAGCTGTTTTTT. This codes for CASSTGTVDTGELFF. Filled out from reference TRBV5-1 and TRBJ2-2, the complete variable domain reads KAGVTQTPRYLIKTRGQQVTLSCSPISGHRSVSWYQQTPGQGLQFLFEYFSETQRNKGNFPGRFSGRQFSNSRSEMNVSTLELGDSALYLCASSTGTVDTGELFFGEGSRLTVL.

V usage is TRBV4-1 and J usage is TRBJ2-7; 7 bases map to TRBD1. After removal of 0 bases from V and 9 bases from J, the junction contained 5 bases not matched to a gene. Germline V lookup: CDR1 MGHRA, CDR2 YSYEKL. CDR3 size: 13 residues. CDR3 region: CASSQDRGRRQYV. CDR3 nucleotide sequence: TGCGCCAGCAGCCAAGATAGGGGGCGGCGGCAGTACGTC.

This clonotype occurred a few times. This sequence joins TRBV10-3 and TRBJ2-3; D perhaps matches TRBD2 (6 bases). Trimming pared 3 bases from V and 1 base from J, leaving 17 bases between. Germline V lookup: CDR1 ENHRY, CDR2 SYGVKD. There are 17 residues in the CDR3. The CDR3 reads CAISDRARSGGTDTQYF. CDR3 DNA sequence: TGTGCCATCAGTGACCGGGCCCGATCGGGAGGCACAGATACGCAGTATTTT.

Concerning this clonotype: The junction differs from germline at one of its ends, possibly a read error. This chain uses TRBV11-2 with TRBJ2-6; D is perhaps TRBD1 or TRBD2 (5 bases each). This CDR3 region has 15 residues. Germline CDR1 reads SGHAT; CDR2 reads FQNNGV. CDR3 in DNA: TGTGCCAGCAGCTCCCAGGGATCCGGGGTCAACGTCCTGACTTTC. Translating it yields CASSSQGSGVNVLTF.

This clonotype was seen repeatedly, ten times or more. V is TRBV4-1 and J is TRBJ1-2; D perhaps matches TRBD1 (6 bases). CDR3 length equals 14 residues. V dropped 1 base and J dropped 2 bases, with 8 bases sitting between them. Germline CDR1 and CDR2: MGHRA and YSYEKL. CDR3 sequence: CASSQADRNYGYTF. The CDR3 DNA sequence: TGCGCCAGCAGCCAAGCCGACAGGAACTATGGCTACACCTTC.

This rearrangement joins TRBV5-1 to TRBJ1-4, with TRBD1 matching 8 bases. The CDR3 runs 13 residues. Germline CDR1 and CDR2: SGHRS and YFSETQ. The junction had 8 bases not matched to a gene; V was cut back by 8 bases and J by 8 bases. Here the CDR3 DNA reads TGCGCCAGTAGGACAGGGCGTGGCGAAAAACTGTTTTTT. Amino acid sequence: CASRTGRGEKLFF. The whole variable domain, remainder taken from reference TRBV5-1 and TRBJ1-4, is KAGVTQTPRYLIKTRGQQVTLSCSPISGHRSVSWYQQTPGQGLQFLFEYFSETQRNKGNFPGRFSGRQFSNSRSEMNVSTLELGDSALYLCASRTGRGEKLFFGSGTQLSVL.

This clonotype was recorded at least ten times. The chain employs TRBV5-6 and TRBJ2-3; D not resolved. Germline lookup yields CDR1 SGHDT and CDR2 YYEEEE. The CDR3 sequence is 16 residues long. Trimming removed 3 bases from V and 6 bases from J, with 20 bases in between. DNA of the CDR3: TGTGCCAGCAGCTGGCTAGGAGTTGGGGTTGGTGATACGCAGTATTTT. As protein: CASSWLGVGVGDTQYF.

This clonotype turned up a few times. The chain combines TRBV12-5 with TRBJ2-2; D call uncertain. This CDR3 is built from 14 residues. Germline CDR1 LGHNT, CDR2 FRNRAP. V lost 2 bases and J lost 0, with 4 bases in between. In DNA form, the CDR3 reads TGTGCTAGTGGTTTGTTCCCGAACACCGGGGAGCTGTTTTTT. Translated: CASGLFPNTGELFF.

This clonotype was seen a handful of times. The chain employs TRBV4-1 and TRBJ2-3; D gene unclear. Trimming shortened V by 1 base and J by 0 bases, and 5 bases separated the two germline ends. CDR1 MGHRA and CDR2 YSYEKL come from the germline V gene. This CDR3 has 14 amino acids. CDR3 coding DNA: TGCGCCAGCAGCCAAGTTAGCAGCACAGATACGCAGTATTTT. Translation: CASSQVSSTDTQYF.

This clonotype occurred a few times. The chain employs TRBV29-1 and TRBJ2-1; 7 nucleotides agree with TRBD2. J was trimmed by 0 bases and V by 6 bases; bases with no gene match: 5. There are 14 residues in the CDR3. From germline, CDR1 is SQVTM and CDR2 ANQGSEA. This chain's CDR3 is CSVVGGTSYNEQFF. DNA of the CDR3: TGCAGCGTGGTGGGGGGGACCTCCTACAATGAGCAGTTCTTC.

V and J are TRBV18 and TRBJ2-3, with D perhaps matching TRBD2 (6 bases). The CDR3 covers 16 residues. Germline CDR1 reads KGHSH; CDR2 reads LQKENI. Trimming stripped 1 base from V and 0 bases from J, with 11 bases between. CDR3 nucleotide sequence: TGTGCCAGCTCACCACGTGGGCGGGGAAGCACAGATACGCAGTATTTT. Amino acids: CASSPRGRGSTDTQYF.

The sample holds a few counts of this clonotype. The rearrangement links TRBV5-1 to TRBJ2-5; 8 bases are shared with TRBD1. This CDR3 has 15 residues. CDR1 and CDR2 (germline): SGHRS, YFSETQ. Trimming removed 4 bases from V and 4 bases from J; junction bases left unmatched: 9. CDR3 in amino acids: CASSTATGAVETQYF. Here the CDR3 DNA reads TGCGCCAGCAGCACGGCGACAGGGGCTGTAGAGACCCAGTACTTC.

As regards this clonotype: A much larger clonotype is one base distant, so this may be a read error. This rearrangement joins TRBV20-1 to TRBJ1-4; D not certain. CDR1 and CDR2 from the germline V gene are DFQATT and SNEGSKA (reference sequence). The CDR3 length is 12 residues. CDR3 nucleotide sequence: TGCAGGGCTAGTGACACATGGGAAAAACTGTTTTTT. This sequence encodes CRASDTWEKLFF.

The chain uses TRBV5-1 and TRBJ2-7; D unclear. The CDR3 is 16 amino acids. Germline V CDR1 and CDR2: SGHRS, YFSETQ. CDR3 in DNA: TGCGCCAGCAGCTTCTTCATGCAGCCTCCCCTCTACGAGCGGTACGTC. It codes for CASSFFMQPPLYERYV.

CDR3 sequence reads: CASSRTERQGTNYGYTF. CDR3 nucleotide sequence: TGTGCCAGCAGTAGAACGGAAAGACAGGGAACTAACTATGGCTACACCTTC. The gene calls are TRBV27 and TRBJ1-2; 7 positions agree with TRBD1. The CDR3 covers 17 residues. Per germline, CDR1 MNHEY and CDR2 SMNVEV (reference sequence). Trimming at V came to 5 bases and at J to 0 bases, leaving 12 bases not matched to a gene.

V gene TRBV29-1 combines with J gene TRBJ1-2; D not certain. V lost 7 bases, J lost 1 base, and 13 bases lay in between. The CDR3 totals 13 residues. CDR1 is SQVTM, CDR2 ANQGSEA, per germline. CDR3 loop: CSANVGNNYGYTF. The CDR3 nucleotides are TGCAGCGCCAACGTCGGGAATAACTATGGCTACACCTTC.

The gene calls are TRBV3-1 and TRBJ2-5; 7 nucleotides agree with TRBD1. V shed 8 bases, J shed 4 bases, and the junction held 7 bases outside the gene matches. CDR3 size: 13 residues. The V gene's germline CDR1 is LGHDT and CDR2 YNNKEL (reference sequence). The DNA of the CDR3 is TGTGCCAGCGGTACAGGGGAAAGAGAGACCCAGTACTTC. Its translation is CASGTGERETQYF.

Only a few counts were recorded for this clonotype. V and J are TRBV4-2 and TRBJ1-2; TRBD1 matches 9 bases. The junction had 12 bases not matched to a gene; V was cut back by 6 bases and J by 4 bases. CDR1 is LGHNA, CDR2 YNFKEQ, per germline. The CDR3 extends over 16 amino acids. The DNA for the CDR3 is TGTGCCAGCAGGGGGTTTACAGGGGGCAAGGTCTATGGCTACACCTTC. Protein: CASRGFTGGKVYGYTF.

This clonotype was seen a handful of times. The rearrangement links TRBV29-1 to TRBJ2-7; D tentatively fits TRBD1 or TRBD2 (5 bases each). The germline CDR1 and CDR2 sequences are SQVTM and ANQGSEA. This CDR3 spans 11 amino acids. The V and J ends lost 6 bases and 4 bases respectively, with 10 bases between them. CDR3 sequence (DNA): TGCAGCGTCGCCGAGGGGTACGAGCAGTACGTC. It specifies CSVAEGYEQYV.

This clonotype has only a few counts. The chain employs TRBV5-1 and TRBJ1-1; 7 positions match TRBD1. This CDR3 is built from 15 residues. From germline, CDR1 is SGHRS and CDR2 YFSETQ. After removal of 4 bases from V and 4 bases from J, the junction contained 10 bases not matched to a gene. The CDR3 coding sequence is TGCGCCAGCAGCCAGGGGGGGGCGAGTGGCACTGAAGCTTTCTTT. Its translation is CASSQGGASGTEAFF.

In its sample, this clonotype was seen a few times. The CDR3 spells CASSQDRLTNYGYTF. CDR3 in DNA: TGTGCCAGCAGTCAAGACAGGTTGACTAACTATGGCTACACCTTC. The gene calls are TRBV12-3 or TRBV12-4 and TRBJ1-2, with D tentatively TRBD1 (6 bases). The CDR3 consists of 15 residues. The ends were cut back, 5 bases at V and 0 bases at J, with 13 bases in the middle.

This clonotype was observed at least ten times. V is TRBV11-2 and J is TRBJ2-5, with 8 bases fitting TRBD1. CDR3 length equals 14 residues. V was clipped by 5 bases and J by 6 bases; unmatched bases: 8. The V gene's germline CDR1 is SGHAT and CDR2 FQNNGV. CDR3 sequence: CASSKAGGAKTQYF. The CDR3, as DNA: TGTGCCAGCAGCAAAGCAGGGGGCGCGAAGACCCAGTACTTC. Looking up the rest from reference TRBV11-2 and TRBJ2-5 gives the full variable domain: EAGVAQSPRYKIIEKRQSVAFWCNPISGHATLYWYQQILGQGPKLLIQFQNNGVVDDSQLPKDRFSAERLKGVDSTLKIQPAKLEDSAVYLCASSKAGGAKTQYFGPGTRLLVL.

This clonotype has more than one count but fewer than ten. V usage is TRBV18 and J usage is TRBJ2-1, with 7 bases that match TRBD1. Germline lookup yields CDR1 KGHSH and CDR2 LQKENI. This CDR3 is built from 17 residues. V shed 0 bases and J 6 bases; nucleotides not matched to a gene: 11. This CDR3 is CASSPPARQGNSNEQFF. The CDR3, as DNA: TGTGCCAGCTCACCACCGGCACGACAGGGAAATAGCAATGAGCAGTTCTTC.